This T cell receptor (beta chain) was identified in a study of cytomegalovirus exposure and HLA in healthy donors. Study information: Tens of millions of unique TCRs from HLA-typed donors made up an early data release. Whole-study results and caveats: Some TCR beta chains (164 of them) were listed as cytomegalovirus-associated. Across donors, sequencing depth was assumed by presence/absence analyses to be roughly uniform.

PCR amplification relied on 60 Vbeta primers (plus 13 Jbeta primers). Profiling relied on immunoSEQ multiplex PCR, and the TCRdb table lists in-frame clones only, not all of them. The profile covers about 140,000 clones, with 77% appearing a single time and 3.9% taken by the ten largest. Concerning this clone itself: The antigen is unknown.

Sequenced material: PBMCs. The clonotype originates from a male donor in good health and CMV-seronegative.

CDR3 in DNA: TGTGCCAGTAGTATGAGACAGGACACCACTGAAGCTTTCTTT. Translation: CASSMRQDTTEAFF. V gene TRBV19 combines with J gene TRBJ1-1; perhaps TRBD1 as D (6 bases). The CDR3 sequence is 14 residues long. Trimming took 3 bases from V and 4 from J, leaving 12 bases between them. In germline, CDR1 is LNHDA, CDR2 SQIVND (reference sequence).